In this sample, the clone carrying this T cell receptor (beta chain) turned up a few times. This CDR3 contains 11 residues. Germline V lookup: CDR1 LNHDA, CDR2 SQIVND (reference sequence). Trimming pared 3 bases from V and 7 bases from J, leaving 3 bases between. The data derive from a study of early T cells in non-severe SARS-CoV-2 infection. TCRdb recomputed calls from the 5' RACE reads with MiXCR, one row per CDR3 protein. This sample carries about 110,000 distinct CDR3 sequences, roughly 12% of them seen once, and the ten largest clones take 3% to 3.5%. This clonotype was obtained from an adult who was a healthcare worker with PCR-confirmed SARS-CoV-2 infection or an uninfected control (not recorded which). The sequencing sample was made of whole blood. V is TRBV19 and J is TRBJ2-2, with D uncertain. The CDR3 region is CASSIRGELFF. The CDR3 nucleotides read TGTGCCAGTAGTATCCGCGGGGAGCTGTTTTTT.